The T cell receptor (beta chain) under discussion was sequenced for a study of human T cells and chemical hapten exposure. Study-level information: It was small differences in pooled library volume that mainly caused per-sample TCR yields to vary. Overall study findings and caveats: TCRs above 1 in 1000 frequency stayed constant with DPC sensitization.

Library preparation tagged each individual cDNA molecule with a unique molecular identifier. Authors' analysis steps: Counting gave a median of approximately 97,000 TCRs per sample, with values ranging from 23,224 to 690,600. Each CDR3 protein is one row after TCRdb ran MiXCR on the 5' RACE reads. These V and J calls derive from TCRdb rather than the authors' analysis. Seen here are around 82,000 distinct CDR3 sequences, roughly 8% observed once, and the top ten hold around 2.3%. The CDR3 is 15 residues long. Trimming took 5 bases from V and 4 from J; bases not matched to a gene: 8. Looked up from germline, CDR1 is LGHNT and CDR2 is FRNRAP. The starting material, unfractionated whole blood, was used for total RNA extraction. Points on this clonotype: The antigen remains undetermined.

The chain links TRBV12-5 to TRBJ2-1, with 7 bases identical to TRBD1. The receptor was isolated from a male donor in good health. CDR3 sequence (DNA): TGTGCTAGTGGTCCCGGGACAGACCTTTACAATGAGCAGTTCTTC. Translation: CASGPGTDLYNEQFF.